The rows below give T cell receptor beta chains drawn from one sample of a study of cytomegalovirus exposure and HLA in healthy donors. Libraries were prepared by immunoSEQ multiplex PCR; TCRdb keeps only in-frame clonotypes and omits some of them. The sample includes more than 90,000 clones, around three quarters of them seen just once. Sample: PBMCs. Receptors originate from a man aged 25-45 years in good health and CMV-seronegative. CDR3s include the opening cysteine and the closing phenylalanine or tryptophan. A D gene is named only where the DNA matches it firmly. Clone size is stated in some rows and not others, as once, few, many or a class when expanded.

-	TRBV7-2	-	TRBJ1-1	CASSLVSVILNTEAFF	TGTGCCAGCAGCTTAGTTTCCGTTATCCTTAACACTGAAGCTTTCTTT
-	TRBV7-9	-	TRBJ1-1	CASSLTSAGNTEAFF	TGTGCCAGCAGCTTAACCTCCGCGGGTAACACTGAAGCTTTCTTT
TRBD1	TRBV5-5	-	TRBJ1-5	CASSFRDIQGGSNQPQHF	TGTGCCAGCAGCTTCCGTGACATACAGGGGGGAAGCAATCAGCCCCAGCATTTT
-	TRBV5-1	-	TRBJ1-1	CASSFTGENTEAFF	TGCGCCAGCAGCTTCACGGGGGAAAACACTGAAGCTTTCTTT
TRBD1	TRBV19	-	TRBJ1-5	CASRSRGEPQHF	TGTGCCAGTAGGAGCAGGGGGGAGCCCCAGCATTTT
-	TRBV6-6	many	TRBJ1-5	CASSGGQSNQPQHF	TGTGCCAGCAGCGGAGGACAGAGCAATCAGCCCCAGCATTTT
-	TRBV27	-	TRBJ1-1	CASSLNLAANTEAFF	TGTGCCAGCAGTTTAAACCTCGCGGCGAACACTGAAGCTTTCTTT
-	TRBV2	-	TRBJ2-5	CASSLRGFGGETQYF	TGTGCCAGCAGCCTCCGAGGCTTTGGCGGAGAGACCCAGTACTTC
TRBD1	TRBV10-1	few	TRBJ1-1	CASSVGQATEAFF	TGCGCCAGCAGTGTCGGACAGGCGACTGAAGCTTTCTTT
TRBD1	TRBV4-2	-	TRBJ1-2	CASSHIGQGAPTGYTF	TGTGCCAGCAGCCATATCGGACAGGGGGCGCCGACTGGCTACACCTTC
TRBD1	TRBV5-6	-	TRBJ1-6	CASSPRDRGDSPLHF	TGTGCCAGCAGCCCACGGGACAGGGGAGATTCACCCCTCCACTTT
-	TRBV7-9	-	TRBJ2-1	CASSQSIEQFF	TGTGCCAGCAGCCAATCTATTGAGCAGTTCTTC
-	TRBV5-8	-	TRBJ2-2	CASSLTTNRGGELFF	TGTGCCAGCAGCTTGACGACCAACCGGGGGGGGGAGCTGTTTTTT
-	TRBV27	-	TRBJ1-1	CASSFAENTEAFF	TGTGCCAGCAGTTTTGCGGAGAACACTGAAGCTTTCTTT
TRBD1	TRBV9	-	TRBJ1-4	CASSVDGTGRNEKLFF	TGTGCCAGCAGCGTAGATGGGACAGGGCGCAACGAAAAACTGTTTTTT
-	TRBV5-1	-	TRBJ2-3	CASSPAASRTDTQYF	TGCGCCAGCAGCCCGGCGGCTAGTAGGACAGATACGCAGTATTTT
TRBD1	TRBV5-1	-	TRBJ2-7	CASSLTGGAEEQYF	TGCGCCAGCAGCTTGACAGGGGGCGCGGAAGAGCAGTACTTC
TRBD1	TRBV4-1	-	TRBJ1-5	CASSDDRGQPQHF	TGCGCCAGCAGCGACGACAGGGGTCAGCCCCAGCATTTT
-	TRBV2	-	TRBJ1-6	CASSLDLPAGSPLHF	TGTGCCAGCAGTCTGGATCTGCCGGCGGGTTCACCCCTCCACTTT
-	TRBV9	-	TRBJ2-5	CASSVGRSQETQYF	TGTGCCAGCAGCGTAGGCAGATCCCAAGAGACCCAGTACTTC
TRBD1	TRBV19	-	TRBJ1-6	CASSAARDSLNSPLHF	TGTGCCAGTAGTGCCGCCCGGGACAGCCTTAATTCACCCCTCCACTTT
-	TRBV20-1	-	TRBJ2-3	CSATLTDTQYF	TGCAGTGCTACCCTCACAGATACGCAGTATTTT
-	TRBV19	-	TRBJ1-1	CASRPLRAGLNTEAFF	TGTGCCAGTAGACCCCTTAGGGCGGGGTTGAACACTGAAGCTTTCTTT
-	TRBV6-5	few	TRBJ1-2	CASSSGQTYGYTF	TGTGCCAGCAGTTCCGGACAGACCTATGGCTACACCTTC
TRBD1	TRBV10-2	-	TRBJ2-6	CASSVRTTGAGANVLTF	TGCGCCAGCAGTGTCCGCACGACAGGGGCTGGGGCCAACGTCCTGACTTTC
TRBD2	TRBV7-2	-	TRBJ2-1	CASSLSGGLYNEQFF	TGTGCCAGCAGCTTAAGCGGGGGGCTATACAATGAGCAGTTCTTC
-	TRBV6-6	-	TRBJ1-2	CASNQQTGTGTDYTF	TGTGCCAGCAATCAACAAACCGGGACGGGGACTGACTACACCTTC
TRBD1	TRBV7-9	-	TRBJ1-4	CASSSDRVRREKLFF	TGTGCCAGCAGCTCGGACAGGGTTCGGCGGGAAAAACTGTTTTTT
-	TRBV19	-	TRBJ1-1	CASSIWGAVSFF	TGTGCCAGTAGTATTTGGGGCGCGGTATCTTTCTTT
-	TRBV7-9	once	TRBJ2-1	CASSLMVSYNEQFF	TGTGCCAGCAGCTTAATGGTCAGCTACAATGAGCAGTTCTTC
TRBD1	TRBV5-1	-	TRBJ2-2	CASSRQGTGGSGELFF	TGCGCCAGCAGCCGCCAGGGGACAGGGGGGTCCGGGGAGCTGTTTTTT
TRBD1	TRBV9	-	TRBJ1-2	CASSRTGVYGYTF	TGTGCCAGCAGCAGAACAGGGGTCTATGGCTACACCTTC
TRBD1	TRBV7-9	-	TRBJ1-1	CTSDTTGAGAFF	TGTACCAGCGATACGACAGGGGCTGGAGCTTTCTTT
TRBD1	TRBV27	-	TRBJ1-1	CASSSQAGDSFMNTEAFF	TGTGCCAGCAGTTCCCAAGCGGGGGACAGCTTCATGAACACTGAAGCTTTCTTT
TRBD1	TRBV6-1	-	TRBJ1-2	CASSEGTGVYGYTF	TGTGCCAGCAGTGAAGGGACAGGGGTCTATGGCTACACCTTC
-	TRBV13	-	TRBJ2-2	CASSLRTGLLNTGELFF	TGTGCCAGCAGCCTAAGAACGGGACTCCTGAACACCGGGGAGCTGTTTTTT
-	TRBV7-2	-	TRBJ1-1	CASSPTRGTTEAFF	TGTGCCAGCAGCCCCACGCGGGGGACCACTGAAGCTTTCTTT
TRBD2	TRBV13	-	TRBJ2-1	CASSSLRGGLAGVNEQFF	TGTGCCAGCAGCTCTCTAAGGGGGGGACTAGCGGGAGTCAATGAGCAGTTCTTC
-	TRBV11-2	-	TRBJ2-2	CASSLGRRGVWRGTGELFF	TGTGCCAGCAGCTTAGGGCGTAGGGGCGTGTGGCGAGGTACCGGGGAGCTGTTTTTT
-	TRBV6-5	-	TRBJ1-4	CASRKDRTNEKLFF	TGTGCCAGCAGGAAGGACAGAACTAATGAAAAACTGTTTTTT
-	TRBV6-1	-	TRBJ1-1	CASSEILGALAFF	TGTGCCAGCAGTGAAATTTTGGGGGCGCTGGCTTTCTTT
-	TRBV5-6	once	TRBJ2-5	CASSFGTGTETQYF	TGTGCCAGCAGCTTCGGAACAGGGACGGAGACCCAGTACTTC
TRBD2	TRBV6-4	-	TRBJ2-3	CATRFSGGVADTQYF	TGTGCCACCAGATTCAGCGGGGGGGTAGCAGATACGCAGTATTTT
TRBD2	TRBV5-1	-	TRBJ2-1	CASSPFDGSGSEQFF	TGCGCCAGCAGTCCCTTCGACGGTAGCGGGTCTGAGCAGTTCTTC
-	TRBV5-1	-	TRBJ2-3	CASSFLVASDTQYF	TGCGCCAGCAGCTTCCTGGTAGCGTCAGATACGCAGTATTTT
TRBD2	TRBV7-2	-	TRBJ2-7	CASSWGTSGSYEQYF	TGTGCCAGCAGCTGGGGGACTAGCGGGTCTTACGAGCAGTACTTC
TRBD2	TRBV27	-	TRBJ2-3	CASSLGVAGFDTQYF	TGTGCCAGCAGTTTAGGGGTAGCGGGGTTTGATACGCAGTATTTT
-	TRBV19	-	TRBJ2-3	CASSMGRYTDTQYF	TGTGCCAGTAGTATGGGCAGGTACACAGATACGCAGTATTTT